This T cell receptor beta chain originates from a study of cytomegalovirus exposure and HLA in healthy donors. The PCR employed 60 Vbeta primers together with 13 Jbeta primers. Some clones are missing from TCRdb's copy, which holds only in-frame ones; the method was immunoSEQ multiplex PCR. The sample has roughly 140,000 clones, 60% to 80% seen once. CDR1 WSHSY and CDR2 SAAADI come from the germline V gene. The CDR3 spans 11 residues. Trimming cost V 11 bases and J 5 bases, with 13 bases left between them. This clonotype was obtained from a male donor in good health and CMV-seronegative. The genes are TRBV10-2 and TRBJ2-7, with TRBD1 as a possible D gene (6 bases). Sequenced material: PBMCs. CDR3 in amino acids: CASQQGHEQYF. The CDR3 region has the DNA TGCGCCTCGCAACAGGGCCACGAGCAGTACTTC.